These 26 T cell receptor beta chains came from one sample sequenced in a study of T cells in localized non-small cell lung cancer (dated by TCRdb to 2018 to 2021). To prepare the library, the immunoSEQ multiplex PCR assay was applied. TCRdb limited this immuneACCESS table to in-frame rearrangements with V and J called. A share of clones is missing; checked studies link under half to unresolved V genes, and the rest is unexplained. The sample data list roughly 48,000 clones, and roughly 80% of these were observed just once. Of the sample, roughly 17% is held by the ten largest clones. The material sequenced was peripheral blood, taken before any cancer treatment. The source of these receptors is a man between 40 and 75 years old with stage I squamous cell lung carcinoma.

The chain combines TRBV6-5 with TRBJ1-2; D unclear. The length of the CDR3 is 11 residues. Trimming cost V 8 bases and J 2 bases, with 6 bases left between them. Germline CDR1 MNHEY, CDR2 SVGAGI. The CDR3 DNA reads as TGTGCCAGCCAGTTAAACTATGGCTACACCTTC. It translates to CASQLNYGYTF.

The chain combines TRBV19 with TRBJ1-3; D gene unclear. CDR3 length: 13 amino acids. V shed 8 bases and J shed 3 bases, with 11 bases lying between them. The germline CDR1 and CDR2 sequences are LNHDA and SQIVND (reference sequence). For the CDR3, the DNA is TGTGCCAGTGGCATGGCAGGTGGAAACACCATATATTTT. This sequence encodes CASGMAGGNTIYF.

The chain links TRBV18 to TRBJ1-4; unclear D gene. With 1 base removed from V and 7 bases from J, the gap between germline ends came to 16 bases. The CDR3 contains 16 residues. Germline CDR1 reads KGHSH; CDR2 reads LQKENI. CDR3 nucleotides: TGTGCCAGCTCACCACAATCGGGCGGAGGGATTGAAAAACTGTTTTTT. Its protein is CASSPQSGGGIEKLFF.

This sequence joins TRBV7-9 and TRBJ1-1; D unclear. Germline values: CDR1 SEHNR, CDR2 FQNEAQ (reference sequence). V lost 5 bases and J 1 base, leaving 11 bases between the germline ends. There are 14 residues in the CDR3. CDR3 amino acids: CASSIEIRNTEAFF. In DNA form, the CDR3 reads TGTGCCAGCAGCATAGAAATTAGGAACACTGAAGCTTTCTTT.

The chain couples TRBV28 to TRBJ1-2; 9 nucleotides line up with TRBD1. CDR1 and CDR2 from the germline V gene are MDHEN and SYDVKM. V shed 5 bases, J shed 3 bases, and the junction held 7 bases outside the gene matches. CDR3 length equals 15 residues. This CDR3 reads CASSPWTGAHYGYTF. The CDR3, as DNA: TGTGCCAGCAGTCCATGGACAGGGGCGCACTATGGCTACACCTTC.

The chain is built from TRBV14 and TRBJ1-1; D perhaps matches TRBD1 (5 bases). CDR1 SGHDN and CDR2 FVKESK come from the germline V gene. This CDR3 has 16 residues. The ends were cut back, 1 base at V and 3 bases at J, with 15 bases in the middle. CDR3 in DNA: TGTGCCAGCAGCCAAGGGGCAGGTGGGGCTTACACTGAAGCTTTCTTT. It translates to CASSQGAGGAYTEAFF. Complete variable domain (other parts from reference TRBV14 and TRBJ1-1): EAGVTQFPSHSVIEKGQTVTLRCDPISGHDNLYWYRRVMGKEIKFLLHFVKESKQDESGMPNNRFLAERTGGTYSTLKVQPAELEDSGVYFCASSQGAGGAYTEAFFGQGTRLTVV.

The chain is built from TRBV28 and TRBJ2-5; 9 bases match TRBD1. The J segment lost 5 bases and the V segment lost 6 bases, leaving 10 bases of the junction unmatched. CDR1 is MDHEN and CDR2 is SYDVKM in the germline V gene. The CDR3 loop spans 15 amino acids. The CDR3 nucleotides are TGTGCCAGCAGCCAGGGACAGGGTAGGAGGGAGACCCAGTACTTC. Protein sequence: CASSQGQGRRETQYF.

V usage is TRBV7-3 and J usage is TRBJ2-5; 8 nucleotides align to TRBD1. The CDR3 spans 16 residues. Germline V gene sequence: CDR1 SGHTA, CDR2 FQGTGA. Trimming cost V 2 bases and J 4 bases; bases outside gene matches: 9. The CDR3 DNA is TGTGCCAGCAGCTTAGGGGGAGGAACAGGGGGAGAGACCCAGTACTTC. Protein sequence: CASSLGGGTGGETQYF.

The chain carries TRBV18 and TRBJ2-1; D is undetermined. In germline, CDR1 is KGHSH, CDR2 LQKENI. This CDR3 contains 15 residues. Trimming left V 0 bases short and J 4 bases short, with 10 bases between. The CDR3 DNA reads TGTGCCAGCTCACCACCAGGGTCTGGGTACAATGAGCAGTTCTTC. It encodes CASSPPGSGYNEQFF.

This sequence joins TRBV11-3 and TRBJ2-7, with 8 bases that match TRBD1. The V gene end was trimmed by 5 bases and the J gene end by 2 bases; junction bases not matched to a gene: 8. The germline V gene has CDR1 SGHNT and CDR2 YENEEA. The CDR3 extends over 15 amino acids. The CDR3 is CASSPGQGSTYEQYF. DNA for the CDR3: TGTGCCAGCAGCCCCGGACAGGGTTCCACCTACGAGCAGTACTTC.

The chain combines TRBV6-1 with TRBJ1-2; D unresolved. The germline V gene has CDR1 MNHNS and CDR2 SASEGT. The length of the CDR3 is 12 residues. The V gene lost 3 bases and the J gene lost 4 bases, with 6 bases spanning the gap. CDR3 DNA sequence: TGTGCCAGCAGTGAGTGGTCCTATGGCTACACCTTC. Residues: CASSEWSYGYTF.

This clone was observed many times. This chain joins TRBV7-2 and TRBJ2-2, with 7 bases fitting TRBD1. The germline CDR1 and CDR2 sequences are SGHTA and FQGNSA. The CDR3 has 14 residues. With V trimmed by 5 bases and J by 7 bases, 7 bases remained unmatched. CDR3 protein: CASSRTGAIGELFF. CDR3 DNA sequence: TGTGCCAGCAGCCGGACAGGAGCCATCGGGGAGCTGTTTTTT. The variable domain in full, with the rest retrieved from reference TRBV7-2 and TRBJ2-2, is GAGVSQSPSNKVTEKGKDVELRCDPISGHTALYWYRQSLGQGLEFLIYFQGNSAPDKSGLPSDRFSAERTGGSVSTLTIQRTQQEDSAVYLCASSRTGAIGELFFGEGSRLTVL.

This clone was recorded only once. V usage is TRBV6-1 and J usage is TRBJ1-5; D uncertain. CDR3 length: 14 amino acids. Looked up from germline, CDR1 is MNHNS and CDR2 is SASEGT. V lost 4 bases to trimming and J lost 9 bases, with 16 bases between them. CDR3 sequence reads: CASSGLGEKAPQHF. In DNA form, the CDR3 reads TGTGCCAGCAGTGGACTGGGAGAGAAGGCGCCCCAGCATTTT.

Only a few counts were recorded for this clone. CDR3 nucleotides: TGTGCCAGCACCCCCGGGGTGACGGAGCTTTATGGCTACACCTTC. This encodes CASTPGVTELYGYTF. The rearrangement joins TRBV6-5 to TRBJ1-2; unclear D gene. V shed 7 bases and J shed 5 bases, with 20 bases lying between them. Germline assignment: CDR1 MNHEY and CDR2 SVGAGI. The CDR3 runs 15 residues.

The chain is built from TRBV5-1 and TRBJ2-2; 9 bases fit TRBD1. After removal of 0 bases from V and 3 bases from J, the junction contained 3 bases not matched to a gene. Per the germline V gene, CDR1 is SGHRS and CDR2 is YFSETQ. This CDR3 contains 16 residues. This CDR3 is CASSLVGTGYTGELFF. The DNA for the CDR3 is TGCGCCAGCAGCTTGGTGGGGACAGGGTACACCGGGGAGCTGTTTTTT.

CDR3 region: CSATGPKSSYEQYF. The CDR3 nucleotides read TGCAGCGCCACCGGGCCCAAGAGCTCCTACGAGCAGTACTTC. This chain uses TRBV29-1 with TRBJ2-7; D is uncertain. Trimming pared 7 bases from V and 0 bases from J, leaving 16 bases between. CDR1 is SQVTM and CDR2 is ANQGSEA in the germline V gene. CDR3 size: 14 residues.

This clone was seen a handful of times. The chain carries TRBV4-1 and TRBJ2-7; 7 bases are a match to TRBD1. Germline-derived CDR1 and CDR2 are MGHRA and YSYEKL. The length of the CDR3 is 12 residues. Trimming took 5 bases from V and 6 from J; bases not matched to a gene: 4. As DNA, the CDR3 is TGCGCCAGCAGCGGACAGGCTGGCGAGCAGTACTTC. This encodes CASSGQAGEQYF.

The V and J genes are TRBV6-5 and TRBJ1-2; D is undetermined. This CDR3 has 14 residues. Germline V gene sequence: CDR1 MNHEY, CDR2 SVGAGI. V lost 0 bases, J lost 8 bases, and 13 bases lay in between. The chain's CDR3 is CASSYSLRAGGYTF. As DNA, the CDR3 is TGTGCCAGCAGTTACTCATTACGAGCGGGAGGCTACACCTTC.

The chain is built from TRBV13 and TRBJ1-1; a weak D match, TRBD1 (6 bases). V was trimmed by 8 bases and J by 3 bases, leaving 13 bases between them. The CDR3 loop spans 13 amino acids. Germline V lookup: CDR1 PRHDT, CDR2 FYEKMQ (reference sequence). Here the CDR3 reads CASLNRVYTEAFF. The CDR3 DNA sequence: TGTGCCAGCCTCAACAGGGTATACACTGAAGCTTTCTTT.

This chain links TRBV19 with TRBJ2-7; D is perhaps TRBD1 (6 bases). V was clipped by 4 bases and J by 2 bases, with 6 bases between them. This CDR3 spans 12 amino acids. Germline CDR1 is LNHDA and CDR2 is SQIVND (reference sequence). This CDR3 is CASSRTAYEQYF. The CDR3 coding sequence is TGTGCCAGTAGTAGGACAGCCTACGAGCAGTACTTC. Full variable domain (remainder filled in from reference TRBV19 and TRBJ2-7): DGGITQSPKYLFRKEGQNVTLSCEQNLNHDAMYWYRQDPGQGLRLIYYSQIVNDFQKGDIAEGYSVSREKKESFPLTVTSAQKNPTAFYLCASSRTAYEQYFGPGTRLTVT.

This chain connects TRBV7-3 to TRBJ2-1; D is ambiguous. Trimming pared 2 bases from V and 7 bases from J, leaving 9 bases between. The germline CDR1 and CDR2 sequences are SGHTA and FQGTGA. This CDR3 is built from 13 residues. In DNA form, the CDR3 reads TGTGCCAGCAGCTTATCGGTAGGGAATGAGCAGTTCTTC. Translated, it gives CASSLSVGNEQFF.

This clone was detected a few times. The chain is built from TRBV6-1 and TRBJ2-7; tentative D call: TRBD2 (6 bases). Trimming pared 4 bases from V and 0 bases from J, leaving 13 bases between. The CDR3 consists of 15 residues. Germline CDR1 and CDR2: MNHNS and SASEGT. In DNA form, the CDR3 reads TGTGCCAGCAGTGGCCTTGACGGGAGCTCCTACGAGCAGTACTTC. This encodes CASSGLDGSSYEQYF.

This chain uses TRBV10-3 with TRBJ1-5, with 7 bases that match TRBD1. Germline CDR1 and CDR2: ENHRY and SYGVKD. V lost 10 bases and J lost 0; bases outside the gene matches: 6. The CDR3 has 14 amino acids. CDR3 amino acids: CASTGVDSNQPQHF. Here the CDR3 DNA reads TGTGCCAGTACAGGGGTCGATAGCAATCAGCCCCAGCATTTT.

The chain carries TRBV7-2 and TRBJ2-4; the D is unclear. Trimming took 0 bases from V and 4 from J, leaving 16 bases between them. From germline, CDR1 is SGHTA and CDR2 FQGNSA. CDR3 length: 17 amino acids. Written as DNA, the CDR3 is TGTGCCAGCAGCTTAGCTGGCGGTTCCTCGGCGAAAAACATTCAGTACTTC. Translating it yields CASSLAGGSSAKNIQYF.

The chain links TRBV4-3 to TRBJ2-2; possible D gene TRBD1, 5 bases. CDR3 length: 18 residues. Trimming took off 1 base at V and 5 bases at J, with 20 bases between the two ends. Germline V gives CDR1 LGHNA, CDR2 YSLEER. CDR3 coding DNA: TGCGCCAGCAGCCAAGTCCTTATACAGGCTACTTCTACCGGGGAGCTGTTTTTT. Encoded protein: CASSQVLIQATSTGELFF.

The chain joins TRBV6-5 to TRBJ2-3; 10 bases map to TRBD2. The V gene's germline CDR1 is MNHEY and CDR2 SVGAGI. V lost 4 bases to trimming and J lost 5 bases; unmatched junction nucleotides: 6. The CDR3 loop spans 15 amino acids. CDR3 nucleotide sequence: TGTGCCAGCAGTTCCAGCGGGGGGGCCCGAGATACGCAGTATTTT. Translating gives CASSSSGGARDTQYF.